These 28 T cell receptor beta chains originate from one sample sequenced in a study of shared clonotypes between healthy human individuals. Sequenced by immunoSEQ multiplex PCR; TCRdb stores in-frame clones only, minus some. The sample gives approximately 720,000 clones, 55% to 75% of which show up once; roughly 1.8% is in the top ten. The sample consisted of memory CD4+ T cells sorted from blood. Described subset: CD45RA-negative fraction. Every receptor here comes from a woman between 25 and 40 years old in good health.

This chain uses TRBV5-1 with TRBJ2-2, with a weak D call TRBD2 (6 bases). The V gene's germline CDR1 is SGHRS and CDR2 YFSETQ. V was clipped by 0 bases and J by 2 bases, with 17 bases between them. The CDR3 is 18 amino acids. The CDR3 DNA follows: TGCGCCAGCAGCTTGGCTTCGAGCGGGTTTGTTAACACCGGGGAGCTGTTTTTT. It translates to CASSLASSGFVNTGELFF.

The rearrangement links TRBV4-2 to TRBJ2-7; 7 nucleotides match TRBD1. The CDR3 is 15 amino acids. The germline V gene encodes CDR1 LGHNA and CDR2 YNFKEQ. J was trimmed by 8 bases and V by 0 bases; bases with no gene match: 10. The chain's CDR3 is CASSQDGTDYVQQYF. The CDR3 coding sequence is TGTGCCAGCAGCCAAGATGGGACAGACTACGTACAGCAGTACTTC.

The V and J genes are TRBV6-5 and TRBJ1-1; D uncertain. The CDR3 has 13 amino acids. V was shortened by 4 bases and J by 6 bases, with 12 bases between the two germline ends. Germline V gene lookup returns CDR1 MNHEY and CDR2 SVGAGI. In nucleotides, the CDR3 is TGTGCCAGCAGTTCCATTGCTAGCTCTGAAGCTTTCTTT. Translated, it gives CASSSIASSEAFF.

This clone was detected only a few times. The chain uses TRBV5-4 and TRBJ2-1; either TRBD1 or TRBD2 may supply D (5 bases each). Germline CDR1 is SGHNT and CDR2 is YYREEE (reference sequence). The V gene lost 4 bases and the J gene lost 9 bases, with 17 bases spanning the gap. The CDR3 totals 14 residues. CDR3 sequence (DNA): TGTGCCAGCAGCACCGGGGACCCCCGCGGTGAGCAGTTCTTC. Translating it yields CASSTGDPRGEQFF.

Note on this clone: The junction shows a germline mismatch at one end, possibly a read error. The V and J genes are TRBV11-3 and TRBJ2-5; D is ambiguous. The germline gives CDR1 SGHNT, CDR2 YENEEA. This CDR3 region has 14 residues. CDR3 amino acids: CASSLGPTQETQYF. The CDR3, as DNA: TGTGCCAGCAGTTTAGGACCCACGCAGGAGACCCAGTACTTC.

The J gene is TRBJ2-2, the V gene TRBV2; D is undetermined. Germline V gene sequence: CDR1 SNHLY, CDR2 FYNNEI. With 6 bases removed from V and 1 base from J, the gap between germline ends came to 12 bases. CDR3 length: 15 residues. CDR3 in amino acids: CASRPNDVNTGELFF. In DNA, the CDR3 is TGTGCCAGCAGACCGAACGACGTGAACACCGGGGAGCTGTTTTTT.

A few counts support this clone. CDR3 protein: CASRVTQSGNTIYF. The CDR3 DNA follows: TGTGCCAGCAGGGTAACGCAATCTGGAAACACCATATATTTT. This chain joins TRBV6-5 and TRBJ1-3; D is uncertain. CDR1 is MNHEY and CDR2 is SVGAGI in the germline V gene. The CDR3 runs to 14 residues. V shed 6 bases and J shed 1 base, with 10 bases lying between them.

This clone was observed a few times. Germline and junction disagree at one end, which may indicate a read error. The chain recombines TRBV4-1 with TRBJ1-2; no clear D. The CDR3 has 13 residues. Looked up from germline, CDR1 is MGHRA and CDR2 is YSYEKL. The CDR3 nucleotides are TGCGCCAGCAGCCAAGATAATATAAGGGAATTAAGCTTC. Encoded protein: CASSQDNIRELSF.

The rearrangement joins TRBV7-2 to TRBJ2-6, with D uncertain. V lost 3 bases to trimming and J lost 0 bases, with 12 bases between them. The germline gives CDR1 SGHTA, CDR2 FQGNSA. The CDR3 consists of 17 residues. CDR3 sequence: CASSFHPPGSGANVLTF. The CDR3 DNA sequence: TGTGCCAGCAGCTTCCACCCTCCGGGCTCTGGGGCCAACGTCCTGACTTTC.

This clone occurred many times. The rearrangement links TRBV11-2 to TRBJ2-1; no reliable D call. The germline CDR1 and CDR2 sequences are SGHAT and FQNNGV. Between the trimmed V and J ends, which lost 7 bases and 1 base, there was a span of 11 bases. The CDR3 is made up of 14 amino acids. The chain's CDR3 is CASTFLASYNEQFF. The CDR3 bases are TGTGCCAGCACCTTTTTAGCATCCTACAATGAGCAGTTCTTC.

This rearrangement joins TRBV7-2 to TRBJ2-4; the D is unclear. Trimming took 5 bases from V and 8 from J, leaving 19 bases between them. Germline V gene data show CDR1 as SGHTA and CDR2 as FQGNSA. There are 15 residues in the CDR3. DNA for the CDR3: TGTGCCAGCAGCCCCCTCGGGCCCCGGGCATACATTCAGTACTTC. It specifies CASSPLGPRAYIQYF.

This chain links TRBV7-2 with TRBJ1-5, with D possibly TRBD1 on 5 matching bases. From germline, CDR1 is SGHTA and CDR2 FQGNSA. V shed 5 bases and J shed 5 bases, with 10 bases lying between them. This CDR3 comprises 13 residues. The CDR3 here is CASSPSRDQPQHF. The CDR3 bases are TGTGCCAGCAGCCCCAGCAGGGATCAGCCCCAGCATTTT.

The CDR3 DNA reads TGTGCCAGCAGCTTATCACAGGTATCCTACGAGCAGTACTTC. Its translation is CASSLSQVSYEQYF. V is TRBV7-2 and J is TRBJ2-7; D is perhaps TRBD1 (5 bases). The CDR3 extends over 14 amino acids. Germline V gene lookup returns CDR1 SGHTA and CDR2 FQGNSA. The V end was cut by 2 bases, the J end by 1 base, with 9 bases between.

The rearrangement uses TRBV6-4 and TRBJ1-5, with no clear D. CDR1 is MRHNA, CDR2 SNTAGT, per germline. Deletions cut 5 bases from V and 5 bases from J, with 10 bases between. The CDR3 spans 13 residues. In DNA form, the CDR3 reads TGTGCCAGCAGTAGGTCAATCGATCAGCCCCAGCATTTT. This gives the protein CASSRSIDQPQHF.

Regarding this clone: The same CDR3 also results from other DNA sequences found in this sample. The CDR3 DNA sequence: TGTGCCAGCAGTGAAAGGGCCGGGACAGATACGCAGTATTTT. It yields the protein CASSERAGTDTQYF. This chain uses TRBV25-1 with TRBJ2-3; unclear D gene. The germline CDR1 and CDR2 sequences are MGHDK and SYGVNS. There are 14 residues in the CDR3. V was trimmed by 2 bases and J by 3 bases, leaving 9 bases between them.

The sample holds one count of this clone. J is TRBJ2-5 and V is TRBV14; 10 bases are a match to TRBD2. The ends lost 4 bases at V and 4 bases at J; junction bases unmatched: 6. Germline V gene data show CDR1 as SGHDN and CDR2 as FVKESK. CDR3 length: 15 amino acids. This chain's CDR3 is CASSLSGRALETQYF. CDR3 sequence (DNA): TGTGCCAGCAGCCTAAGCGGGAGGGCCTTAGAGACCCAGTACTTC.

The chain combines TRBV5-1 with TRBJ2-5; D uncertain. The germline CDR1 and CDR2 sequences are SGHRS and YFSETQ. Trimming stripped 0 bases from V and 3 bases from J, with 12 bases between. The CDR3 has 15 amino acids. CDR3 region: CASSLAWSLKETQYF. The CDR3 bases are TGCGCCAGCAGCTTGGCCTGGTCACTGAAAGAGACCCAGTACTTC.

J is TRBJ1-5 and V is TRBV28; TRBD1 aligns across 10 bases. The germline gives CDR1 MDHEN, CDR2 SYDVKM. V trimming: 6 bases; J trimming: 0 bases; junction bases outside the gene matches: 11. The CDR3 consists of 18 residues. As DNA, the CDR3 is TGTGCCAGCAGGACCGGGACAGGGGCGATTTATAGCAATCAGCCCCAGCATTTT. Residues: CASRTGTGAIYSNQPQHF.

This chain connects TRBV11-2 to TRBJ2-2; tentatively, D is TRBD1 (6 bases). CDR3 size: 14 residues. V dropped 5 bases and J dropped 6 bases, with 13 bases sitting between them. CDR1 is SGHAT, CDR2 FQNNGV, per germline. The DNA of the CDR3 is TGTGCCAGCAGCCACCGCTGGGGGCCCGGGGAGCTGTTTTTT. Its translation is CASSHRWGPGELFF.

The chain employs TRBV28 and TRBJ1-4, with a tentative D call TRBD1 (5 bases). Per the germline V gene, CDR1 is MDHEN and CDR2 is SYDVKM. With 8 bases removed from V and 7 bases from J, the gap between germline ends came to 17 bases. The CDR3 extends over 14 amino acids. The CDR3 bases are TGTGCCAGCGGGGGTCGGTATCAGGGTGAAAAACTGTTTTTT. Protein sequence: CASGGRYQGEKLFF.

This clone was detected once. At the DNA level, this CDR3 is encoded by other sequences in the same sample as well. The CDR3 spells CASSLRDRVIHEQYF. The CDR3 coding sequence is TGTGCCAGCAGTCTCCGGGACAGGGTCATCCACGAGCAGTACTTC. V usage is TRBV28 and J usage is TRBJ2-7; 9 positions agree with TRBD1. This CDR3 contains 15 residues. Looked up from germline, CDR1 is MDHEN and CDR2 is SYDVKM. V trimming: 5 bases; J trimming: 5 bases; junction bases outside the gene matches: 10.

The chain links TRBV5-4 to TRBJ2-3; 8 nucleotides agree with TRBD2. Trimming at V came to 3 bases and at J to 4 bases, leaving 7 bases not matched to a gene. The CDR3 is 15 amino acids. CDR1 and CDR2 (germline): SGHNT, YYREEE (reference sequence). For the CDR3, the DNA is TGTGCCAGCAGCTCAAAGCGGGAGAACCCAGATACGCAGTATTTT. Its translation: CASSSKRENPDTQYF.

J is TRBJ2-2 and V is TRBV28; no firm D call. The germline V gene has CDR1 MDHEN and CDR2 SYDVKM. V was shortened by 7 bases and J by 1 base, with 4 bases between the two germline ends. The CDR3 is 12 residues long. CDR3 sequence (DNA): TGTGCCAGCACGCGGAACACCGGGGAGCTGTTTTTT. It translates to CASTRNTGELFF.

This chain uses TRBV4-2 with TRBJ2-3, with unresolved D. With 1 base removed from V and 2 bases from J, the gap between germline ends came to 13 bases. This CDR3 spans 16 amino acids. Germline CDR1 is LGHNA and CDR2 is YNFKEQ. CDR3 region: CASSQGMQASTDTQYF. The CDR3, as DNA: TGTGCCAGCAGCCAAGGGATGCAGGCGTCCACAGATACGCAGTATTTT.

This sequence joins TRBV10-3 and TRBJ1-3; TRBD1 matches 8 bases. The V gene's germline CDR1 is ENHRY and CDR2 SYGVKD. V was clipped by 7 bases and J by 7 bases; unmatched bases: 6. CDR3 length: 13 amino acids. The CDR3 DNA is TGTGCCATCAAGGACCAGGGGGCTAACACCATATATTTT. Translated, it gives CAIKDQGANTIYF.

This chain joins TRBV6-7 and TRBJ2-1; TRBD2 might be the D (5 bases). TRBV6-7 is an open reading frame whose function is uncertain. V was pared by 2 bases and J by 1 base, with 18 bases between. This CDR3 comprises 18 residues. The CDR3 region has the DNA TGTGCCAGCAGTTACAGGCTAGCTGAAAAATGTTCCTACAATGAGCAGTTCTTC. The encoded protein is CASSYRLAEKCSYNEQFF.

This clone was recorded only once. The V gene is TRBV18, the J gene TRBJ1-2, with 7 nucleotides matching TRBD1. The V gene's germline CDR1 is KGHSH and CDR2 LQKENI. The CDR3 length is 15 residues. Trimming removed 6 bases from V and 0 bases from J; junction bases left unmatched: 7. For the CDR3, the DNA is TGTGCCAGCTCCCTGCAGGGACAGACTAACTATGGCTACACCTTC. Protein sequence: CASSLQGQTNYGYTF.

In DNA form, the CDR3 reads TGTGCCAGCAGCCAAGGTATGGATTGGAACTATGGCTACACCTTC. Translated, it gives CASSQGMDWNYGYTF. V and J are TRBV7-8 and TRBJ1-2; D unclear. V was trimmed by 5 bases and J by 2 bases, leaving 15 bases between them. This CDR3 is built from 15 residues. CDR1 is SGHVS and CDR2 is FQNEAQ in the germline V gene.